A single sample is the source of the 8 T cell receptor beta chains below, sequenced in a study of regulatory T cells in long-lasting Graves disease. Described time point: persistent/refractory GD, antithyroid drugs over 5 years with positive TRAb. The TCR library was made from RNA extracted from PBMCs. Researchers made TCR beta libraries by using iRepertoire HTBI primers and running Arm-PCR on CDR3 regions. TCRdb called the multiplex PCR reads again in MiXCR, with one record for every CDR3 protein. The sample includes around 460,000 distinct CDR3 sequences, about 22% of them seen just once. The material sequenced was peripheral blood mononuclear cells (PBMCs), taken when the disease was refractory, from a patient treated with antithyroid drugs. Receptors were obtained from a female donor with Graves disease.

The table lists this clonotype with a few counts. The CDR3 nucleotides read TGTGCCAGCAGTCCCCCCCGGGGGAGTCGCGAGCAGTACTTC. It translates to CASSPPRGSREQYF. The rearrangement joins TRBV27 to TRBJ2-7; maybe TRBD2 (6 bases). The CDR3 covers 14 residues. Germline CDR1 is MNHEY and CDR2 is SMNVEV (reference sequence). Trimming pared 5 bases from V and 6 bases from J, leaving 17 bases between.

A note on this clonotype: Given a much more abundant clone one base away, this may be a read error. The V call is TRBV7-2, the J call TRBJ1-1, with D hard to call. Between the trimmed V and J ends, which lost 2 bases and 0 bases, there was a span of 4 bases. The CDR3 has 13 residues. Germline V lookup: CDR1 SGHTA, CDR2 FQGNSA. In DNA form, the CDR3 reads TGTGCCAGCAGCTTAAAAGTGAACACTGAAGCTTTCTTT. Protein: CASSLKVNTEAFF.

This clonotype showed up just once. A much bigger clone sits one base away, suggesting this may be a read error. The chain links TRBV19 to TRBJ2-7, with TRBD2 identical over 7 bases. After removal of 5 bases from V and 6 bases from J, the junction contained 13 bases not matched to a gene. Germline-derived CDR1 and CDR2 are LNHDA and SQIVND (reference sequence). The CDR3 has 15 residues. Written as DNA, the CDR3 is TGTGCCAGTAGTTACGCGCCAAGGGGCGGGAGCGAGCAGTACTTC. It yields the protein CASSYAPRGGSEQYF.

On this clonotype: Being one base from a much bigger clone, this may be a read error. The conserved closing phenylalanine or tryptophan is absent in this CDR3, likely reflecting a read error. This chain joins TRBV11-2 and TRBJ2-2, with TRBD1 matching over 7 bases. V was pared by 5 bases and J by 6 bases, with 15 bases of the junction left unmatched. Germline V CDR1 and CDR2: SGHAT, FQNNGV. This CDR3 region has 17 residues. Here the CDR3 DNA reads TGTGCCAGCAGCCAGGGACAGAGGCCCTTAGAGGCCGGGGAGCTGTTTCTT. This gives the protein CASSQGQRPLEAGELFL.

This chain connects TRBV10-3 to TRBJ1-2; 12 bases line up with TRBD1. CDR1 and CDR2 (germline): ENHRY, SYGVKD. This CDR3 region has 13 residues. The V gene end was trimmed by 2 bases and the J gene end by 12 bases; junction bases not matched to a gene: 4. The CDR3 DNA reads TGTGCCATCAGTGAGACGGGACAGGGGGCGAACACCTTC. Its translation: CAISETGQGANTF.

The chain recombines TRBV15 with TRBJ1-2; 7 bases agree with TRBD1. The ends lost 0 bases at V and 3 bases at J; junction bases unmatched: 13. Per the germline V gene, CDR1 is LNHNV and CDR2 is YYDKDF (reference sequence). The CDR3 extends over 18 amino acids. The CDR3 DNA reads as TGTGCCACCAGCAGAGATCCCGAACAGGGGCAATCAGACTATGGCTACACCTTC. This encodes CATSRDPEQGQSDYGYTF.

This clonotype was observed at least ten times. The J gene is TRBJ1-6, the V gene TRBV6-5; tentative D call: TRBD1 (5 bases). From germline, CDR1 is MNHEY and CDR2 SVGAGI. This CDR3 contains 16 residues. Trimming removed 0 bases at V and 5 bases at J, with 11 bases between. In DNA form, the CDR3 reads TGTGCCAGCAGTTACTCGACCCAACAGGATAATTCACCCCTCCACTTT. Protein sequence: CASSYSTQQDNSPLHF.

In this sample, this clonotype turned up many times. J is TRBJ1-6 and V is TRBV14; D gene unclear. Germline V lookup: CDR1 SGHDN, CDR2 FVKESK. V gave up 4 bases and J gave up 10 bases, with 14 bases separating them. The CDR3 runs 14 residues. CDR3 sequence reads: CASSLHPAGSPLHF. CDR3 bases: TGTGCCAGCAGCCTCCACCCAGCGGGGTCACCCCTCCACTTT.